These 21 T cell receptor beta chains share one sample of origin, sequenced in a study of blood T cell repertoires in COVID-19. The data were produced by immunoSEQ multiplex PCR, yet TCRdb's version contains in-frame clones alone and is incomplete. The sample records approximately 200,000 clones, 75% to 90% being singletons. The specimen was peripheral blood. Receptors originate from a human donor in a cohort sampled during active COVID-19.

The gene calls are TRBV6-5 and TRBJ2-3; 8 positions match TRBD1. Trimming at V came to 7 bases and at J to 5 bases, leaving 8 bases not matched to a gene. CDR3 length: 14 amino acids. From germline, CDR1 is MNHEY and CDR2 SVGAGI. CDR3 protein: CASNPGGRIDTQYF. The CDR3 DNA reads as TGTGCCAGCAACCCAGGGGGCCGGATAGATACGCAGTATTTT.

For this clone: Other DNA sequences in the same sample also yield this CDR3. V and J are TRBV7-9 and TRBJ1-1; 8 positions match TRBD1. Germline CDR1 and CDR2: SEHNR and FQNEAQ (reference sequence). The CDR3 extends over 15 amino acids. V lost 2 bases and J lost 0; bases outside the gene matches: 2. The CDR3 loop reads CASSLQGALNTEAFF. The DNA of the CDR3 is TGTGCCAGCAGCTTACAGGGGGCTCTGAACACTGAAGCTTTCTTT.

CDR3 in DNA: TGTGCCAGCAGCCGAGGTAGCGGGCCCTACGAGCAGTACTTC. This gives the protein CASSRGSGPYEQYF. V usage is TRBV11-3 and J usage is TRBJ2-7; TRBD2 matches 7 bases. After removal of 5 bases from V and 2 bases from J, the junction contained 6 bases not matched to a gene. The CDR3 runs 14 residues. CDR1 and CDR2 from the germline V gene are SGHNT and YENEEA.

This clone was recorded once. The chain joins TRBV19 to TRBJ2-5; TRBD1 might be the D (5 bases). The CDR3 runs 12 residues. V was cut by 10 bases and J by 5 bases, with 14 bases left in between. Germline CDR1 is LNHDA and CDR2 is SQIVND (reference sequence). Here the CDR3 DNA reads TGTGCCACAGGGTCAGGTGGGGAGACCCAGTACTTC. Residues: CATGSGGETQYF.

This clone showed up just a few times. V usage is TRBV6-2 or TRBV6-3 and J usage is TRBJ1-1; D is uncertain. Germline V CDR1 and CDR2: MNHEY, SVGEGT. The V gene lost 5 bases and the J gene lost 1 base, with 14 bases spanning the gap. The CDR3 sequence is 15 residues long. The CDR3 loop reads CASSPWTDRNTEAFF. Here the CDR3 DNA reads TGTGCCAGCAGTCCATGGACTGACCGGAACACTGAAGCTTTCTTT.

This clone was seen only a few times. The rearrangement joins TRBV5-1 to TRBJ1-2; a possible D gene is TRBD1 (5 bases). CDR3 length: 13 amino acids. Germline CDR1 reads SGHRS; CDR2 reads YFSETQ. V lost 2 bases and J 2 bases, leaving 7 bases between the germline ends. For the CDR3, the DNA is TGCGCCAGCAGCTTCCAGGGAAACTATGGCTACACCTTC. Encoded protein: CASSFQGNYGYTF.

The chain employs TRBV6-1 and TRBJ2-6, with TRBD1 matching 9 bases. V shed 4 bases, J shed 0 bases, and the junction held 7 bases outside the gene matches. The CDR3 spans 18 residues. Germline V gene sequence: CDR1 MNHNS, CDR2 SASEGT. CDR3 sequence (DNA): TGTGCCAGCAGTGGCCGGACAGGGGCCTCCTCTGGGGCCAACGTCCTGACTTTC. Translation: CASSGRTGASSGANVLTF.

The V gene is TRBV2, the J gene TRBJ1-5; TRBD1 matches 9 bases. V gave up 0 bases and J gave up 7 bases; unmatched junction bases: 4. CDR1 and CDR2 from the germline V gene are SNHLY and FYNNEI. This CDR3 is 15 amino acids long. Written as DNA, the CDR3 is TGTGCCAGCAGTGAAGCTGGACAGGGGCGCCAGCCCCAGCATTTT. Amino acids: CASSEAGQGRQPQHF.

The chain combines TRBV7-9 with TRBJ1-1, with 11 bases lining up with TRBD1. V was pared by 5 bases and J by 5 bases, with 7 bases of the junction left unmatched. CDR3 length: 15 amino acids. The V gene's germline CDR1 is SEHNR and CDR2 FQNEAQ (reference sequence). The CDR3 reads CASSPDRGQGTEAFF. CDR3 bases: TGTGCCAGCAGCCCGGACAGGGGGCAGGGAACTGAAGCTTTCTTT.

The genes are TRBV7-9 and TRBJ2-1, with TRBD1 as a possible D gene (5 bases). Germline V gene lookup returns CDR1 SEHNR and CDR2 FQNEAQ (reference sequence). The CDR3 sequence is 15 residues long. Deletions cut 0 bases from V and 4 bases from J, with 10 bases between. As DNA, the CDR3 is TGTGCCAGCAGCTTAGCGCAGGGCAGATACAATGAGCAGTTCTTC. Translated: CASSLAQGRYNEQFF.

This clone was detected once. The chain uses TRBV3-1 (or the pseudogene TRBV3-2) and TRBJ2-3, with a tentative D call TRBD2 (6 bases). Germline CDR1 is LGHDT and CDR2 is YNNKEL (reference sequence). V was clipped by 1 base and J by 4 bases, with 15 bases between them. This CDR3 has 16 amino acids. The CDR3 here is CASSQASGVRADTQYF. The CDR3 DNA reads TGTGCCAGCAGCCAAGCCTCGGGAGTAAGGGCAGATACGCAGTATTTT.

This clone was seen just once. V usage is TRBV7-9 and J usage is TRBJ1-1, with TRBD1 as a possible D gene (6 bases). CDR1 SEHNR and CDR2 FQNEAQ come from the germline V gene (reference sequence). This CDR3 has 15 amino acids. The ends were cut back, 4 bases at V and 6 bases at J, with 18 bases in the middle. Here the CDR3 reads CASSSQGGGAAEAFF. DNA for the CDR3: TGTGCCAGCAGCTCACAGGGCGGGGGCGCGGCTGAAGCTTTCTTT.

In regard to this clone: This CDR3 is also generated by other DNA sequences in the sample. J is TRBJ2-7 and V is TRBV28; TRBD1 aligns across 7 bases. This CDR3 is built from 12 residues. Germline V gene sequence: CDR1 MDHEN, CDR2 SYDVKM. Trimming took 6 bases from V and 3 from J; bases not matched to a gene: 2. CDR3 region: CASRRTGYEQYF. The CDR3 region has the DNA TGTGCCAGCAGGCGGACAGGCTACGAGCAGTACTTC.

The genes are TRBV27 and TRBJ2-7; 11 bases line up with TRBD2. V trimming: 4 bases; J trimming: 3 bases; junction bases outside the gene matches: 14. CDR3 length: 18 residues. The V gene's germline CDR1 is MNHEY and CDR2 SMNVEV (reference sequence). The chain's CDR3 is CASSYQPIILAGDYEQYF. CDR3 DNA sequence: TGTGCCAGCAGTTACCAGCCGATAATACTAGCGGGGGACTACGAGCAGTACTTC.

The V and J genes are TRBV5-1 and TRBJ2-7; TRBD1 agrees at 11 bases. After removal of 4 bases from V and 5 bases from J, the junction contained 11 bases not matched to a gene. The CDR3 is 16 amino acids. Germline V gene sequence: CDR1 SGHRS, CDR2 YFSETQ. Here the CDR3 reads CASSPSPGQGGNEQYF. CDR3 DNA: TGCGCCAGCAGCCCCTCGCCGGGACAGGGGGGAAACGAGCAGTACTTC.

V and J are TRBV4-2 and TRBJ2-7; D might be TRBD2 (6 bases). V was trimmed by 5 bases and J by 1 base, leaving 15 bases between them. There are 15 residues in the CDR3. CDR1 and CDR2 (germline): LGHNA, YNFKEQ. CDR3 in DNA: TGTGCCAGCAGCTCGGGCGGGATCGGGTCCTACGAGCAGTACTTC. Translated: CASSSGGIGSYEQYF.

The rearrangement links TRBV5-1 to TRBJ1-2; 11 nucleotides agree with TRBD1. Looked up from germline, CDR1 is SGHRS and CDR2 is YFSETQ. The CDR3 runs 13 residues. Trimming cost V 5 bases and J 8 bases; bases outside gene matches: 5. The DNA of the CDR3 is TGCGCCAGCAGGGACAGGGGGCCTAGAGGCTACACCTTC. Translating it yields CASRDRGPRGYTF.

A few counts support this clone. J is TRBJ2-7 and V is TRBV27; 10 bases match TRBD2. J was trimmed by 2 bases and V by 6 bases; bases with no gene match: 10. The CDR3 runs 16 residues. Per germline, CDR1 MNHEY and CDR2 SMNVEV (reference sequence). The CDR3 sequence: CASRIPNSGGTYEQYF. The CDR3 coding sequence is TGTGCCAGCAGGATACCAAATAGCGGGGGGACCTACGAGCAGTACTTC.

The rearrangement joins TRBV7-9 to TRBJ2-5; the match to TRBD2 covers 13 bases. CDR1 SEHNR and CDR2 FQNEAQ come from the germline V gene (reference sequence). There are 16 residues in the CDR3. V lost 3 bases, J lost 4 bases, and 5 bases stayed unmatched. The CDR3 DNA sequence: TGTGCCAGCAGCTTGGGACTAGCGGGAATTGGAGAGACCCAGTACTTC. Translating gives CASSLGLAGIGETQYF.

The gene calls are TRBV5-1 and TRBJ2-2; D is possibly TRBD2 (5 bases). The CDR3 contains 15 residues. Deletions cut 1 base from V and 0 bases from J, with 7 bases between. Germline V gene lookup returns CDR1 SGHRS and CDR2 YFSETQ. CDR3 residues: CASSLHGANTGELFF. CDR3 bases: TGCGCCAGCAGCTTGCACGGGGCGAACACCGGGGAGCTGTTTTTT.

V gene TRBV21-1 combines with J gene TRBJ1-1; the D call TRBD1 from the table was never checked on the DNA. TRBV21-1 is tagged as a pseudogene. The CDR3 sequence is 17 residues long. Here the CDR3 reads CASTGVQPDRGGTEAFF. The CDR3 DNA sequence: TGTGCCAGCACGGGCGTACAGCCGGACAGGGGTGGGACTGAAGCTTTCTTT.